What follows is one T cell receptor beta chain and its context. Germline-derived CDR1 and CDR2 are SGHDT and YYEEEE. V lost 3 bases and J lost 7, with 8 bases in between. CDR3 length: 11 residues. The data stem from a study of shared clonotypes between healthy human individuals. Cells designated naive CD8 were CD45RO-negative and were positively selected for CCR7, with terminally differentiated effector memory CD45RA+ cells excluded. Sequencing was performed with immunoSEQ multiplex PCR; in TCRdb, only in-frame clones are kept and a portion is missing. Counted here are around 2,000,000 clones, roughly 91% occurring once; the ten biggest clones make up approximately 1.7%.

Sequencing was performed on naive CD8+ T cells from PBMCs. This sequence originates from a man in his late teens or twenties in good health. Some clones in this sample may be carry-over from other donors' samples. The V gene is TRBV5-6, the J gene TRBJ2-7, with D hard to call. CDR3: CASSYAQEQYF. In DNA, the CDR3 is TGTGCCAGCAGCTACGCCCAGGAGCAGTACTTC.